This is a list of T cell receptor beta chains from one sample in a study of shared clonotypes between healthy human individuals. Clones were read by immunoSEQ multiplex PCR, and TCRdb kept only the in-frame ones, dropping some. Of 950,000 to 1,300,000 clones detected, roughly 80% appear once; the ten largest clones hold approximately 1.5%. Sequencing input: memory CD4+ T cells sorted from blood. The receptors shown here come from a man between 18 and 29 years old in good health. Both conserved end residues are part of each CDR3. The order of the fields is J gene, D gene, V gene, clone size, CDR3 protein, CDR3 DNA. The D gene is left open where the match is weak. Some rows have no size entry. The others give once, few or many, or a class for an expanded clone.

J gene: TRBJ1-2
D gene: TRBD1
V gene: TRBV12-5
clone size: -
CDR3 protein: CASGTGQGYGYTF
CDR3 DNA: TGTGCTAGTGGAACGGGACAGGGCTATGGCTACACCTTC

J gene: TRBJ2-3
D gene: -
V gene: TRBV5-8
clone size: -
CDR3 protein: CASGGATDTQYF
CDR3 DNA: TGTGCCAGTGGGGGGGCCACAGATACGCAGTATTTT

J gene: TRBJ1-1
D gene: -
V gene: TRBV7-6
clone size: -
CDR3 protein: CASSFGGSEAFF
CDR3 DNA: TGTGCCAGCAGCTTTGGTGGGTCTGAAGCTTTCTTT

J gene: TRBJ2-2
D gene: -
V gene: TRBV25-1
clone size: -
CDR3 protein: CASRSDTNTGELFF
CDR3 DNA: TGTGCCAGCAGATCAGATACGAACACCGGGGAGCTGTTTTTT

J gene: TRBJ2-3
D gene: -
V gene: TRBV5-1
clone size: once
CDR3 protein: CASSLATVSTDTQYF
CDR3 DNA: TGCGCCAGCAGCTTGGCTACTGTGAGCACAGATACGCAGTATTTT

J gene: TRBJ1-5
D gene: -
V gene: TRBV7-2
clone size: few
CDR3 protein: CASSSFGVGNQPQHF
CDR3 DNA: TGTGCCAGCAGCTCCTTTGGTGTCGGCAATCAGCCCCAGCATTTT

J gene: TRBJ2-1
D gene: TRBD2
V gene: TRBV6-5
clone size: -
CDR3 protein: CASSYGGEGWNEQFF
CDR3 DNA: TGTGCCAGCAGTTACGGCGGGGAGGGGTGGAATGAGCAGTTCTTC

J gene: TRBJ1-1
D gene: -
V gene: TRBV12-5
clone size: -
CDR3 protein: CASGLRGTEAFF
CDR3 DNA: TGTGCTAGTGGTTTGCGCGGGACTGAAGCTTTCTTT

J gene: TRBJ2-3
D gene: -
V gene: TRBV10-3
clone size: -
CDR3 protein: CAIGASTDTQYF
CDR3 DNA: TGTGCCATCGGGGCTAGCACAGATACGCAGTATTTT

J gene: TRBJ1-6
D gene: TRBD1
V gene: TRBV6-1
clone size: once
CDR3 protein: CASSEWFGDRGDSPLHF
CDR3 DNA: TGTGCCAGCAGTGAATGGTTCGGGGACAGGGGAGATTCACCCCTCCACTTT

J gene: TRBJ1-4
D gene: TRBD1
V gene: TRBV5-1
clone size: -
CDR3 protein: CASSSGTDNEKLFF
CDR3 DNA: TGCGCCAGCAGCTCCGGGACAGATAATGAAAAACTGTTTTTT

J gene: TRBJ2-7
D gene: -
V gene: TRBV6-1
clone size: -
CDR3 protein: CASSSGVPYEQYF
CDR3 DNA: TGTGCCAGCAGCTCGGGAGTTCCCTACGAGCAGTACTTC

J gene: TRBJ1-3
D gene: -
V gene: TRBV5-1
clone size: -
CDR3 protein: CASSFRTPGDTIYF
CDR3 DNA: TGCGCCAGCAGCTTCCGGACTCCGGGGGACACCATATATTTT

J gene: TRBJ1-1
D gene: -
V gene: TRBV30
clone size: once
CDR3 protein: CAWSVAGGGYTEAFF
CDR3 DNA: TGTGCCTGGAGTGTGGCCGGGGGGGGATACACTGAAGCTTTCTTT

J gene: TRBJ2-5
D gene: -
V gene: TRBV6-5
clone size: -
CDR3 protein: CASSSAGQTGKTQYF
CDR3 DNA: TGTGCCAGCAGTTCCGCGGGACAGACGGGGAAGACCCAGTACTTC

J gene: TRBJ2-7
D gene: -
V gene: TRBV7-2
clone size: few
CDR3 protein: CASSLADLAGQYF
CDR3 DNA: TGTGCCAGCAGCTTAGCCGATCTGGCGGGGCAGTACTTC

J gene: TRBJ2-3
D gene: TRBD2
V gene: TRBV5-8
clone size: -
CDR3 protein: CASSSGTSGGPSTKTDTQYF
CDR3 DNA: TGTGCCAGCAGCTCCGGGACTAGCGGGGGACCGAGCACGAAAACAGATACGCAGTATTTT

J gene: TRBJ1-2
D gene: -
V gene: TRBV7-9
clone size: -
CDR3 protein: CASSSGYGYTF
CDR3 DNA: TGTGCCAGCAGCTCAGGGTATGGCTACACCTTC

J gene: TRBJ2-7
D gene: -
V gene: TRBV19
clone size: -
CDR3 protein: CASSIRGEQYF
CDR3 DNA: TGTGCCAGTAGTATTCGAGGAGAGCAGTACTTC

J gene: TRBJ1-3
D gene: TRBD1
V gene: TRBV29-1
clone size: -
CDR3 protein: CSATGAFNSGNTIYF
CDR3 DNA: TGCAGCGCCACAGGGGCATTTAACTCTGGAAACACCATATATTTT

J gene: TRBJ2-7
D gene: -
V gene: TRBV5-4
clone size: -
CDR3 protein: CASSGRPAEGEQYF
CDR3 DNA: TGTGCCAGCAGCGGCAGACCAGCTGAGGGGGAGCAGTACTTC

J gene: TRBJ1-5
D gene: TRBD1
V gene: TRBV7-8
clone size: once
CDR3 protein: CASSSSSGTGGYQPQHF
CDR3 DNA: TGTGCCAGCAGCTCTAGCTCCGGGACAGGGGGCTATCAGCCCCAGCATTTT

J gene: TRBJ1-1
D gene: -
V gene: TRBV5-1
clone size: -
CDR3 protein: CASSLGEIQGNTEAFF
CDR3 DNA: TGCGCCAGCAGCTTGGGCGAGATTCAGGGGAACACTGAAGCTTTCTTT

J gene: TRBJ1-5
D gene: -
V gene: TRBV30
clone size: -
CDR3 protein: CAWSPGMGNQPQHF
CDR3 DNA: TGTGCCTGGAGTCCGGGTATGGGAAATCAGCCCCAGCATTTT

J gene: TRBJ2-3
D gene: -
V gene: TRBV4-2
clone size: once
CDR3 protein: CASSQGGPPEADTQYF
CDR3 DNA: TGTGCCAGCAGCCAAGGGGGACCCCCCGAGGCAGATACGCAGTATTTT

J gene: TRBJ1-6
D gene: TRBD1
V gene: TRBV4-3
clone size: -
CDR3 protein: CASSQIDRDNSPLHF
CDR3 DNA: TGCGCCAGCAGCCAGATAGACAGGGATAATTCACCCCTCCACTTT